This TCR beta chain appears in the sequencing data of a study of CD8+CD57+ T cells in acquired aplastic anemia. Template material for TCR beta VDJ and CDR3 profiling consisted of genomic DNA. Via MiXCR, TCRdb re-called the reads, giving one row per CDR3 protein. The repertoire holds approximately 190,000 distinct CDR3 sequences, just under 50% seen once, with over 7.5% in the top ten. The authors sequenced patients whose flow cytometry had shown CD8+CD57+ cell expansion. There are a few counts of this clonotype. This CDR3 is built from 17 residues. Germline loops: CDR1 MNHEY, CDR2 SVGEGT. Unmatched junction bases numbered 16, after V lost 6 bases and J lost 5 bases.

V and J are TRBV6-2 or TRBV6-3 and TRBJ2-5, with TRBD2 identical over 9 bases. The source is a human donor with aplastic anemia. Sequenced input: sorted CD4+, CD8+, or CD8+CD57+ T cells (not recorded which) from PBMCs. CDR3 DNA: TGTGCCAGCAGCCAACCCTCCCCCGGACTAGCGTCCGAGACCCAGTACTTC. It translates to CASSQPSPGLASETQYF.